The 28 T cell receptor beta chains below come from one sample, sequenced in a study of T cell responses to AZD1222 COVID-19 vaccine. This table comes from immunoSEQ multiplex PCR, and its TCRdb copy is limited to in-frame clones, with some not included. This table has approximately 160,000 clones, less than 95% appearing once. The material was peripheral blood, obtained on day 0 of AZD1222 vaccination. All receptors come from an adult in good health.

This chain joins TRBV9 and TRBJ2-4; D gene unclear. V lost 2 bases and J 9 bases, leaving 9 bases between the germline ends. The CDR3 consists of 12 residues. Germline CDR1 is SGDLS and CDR2 is YYNGEE. The CDR3 coding sequence is TGTGCCAGCAGCGTTGATTTAGGCATTCAGTACTTC. Translation: CASSVDLGIQYF.

This clone was observed a single time. The chain combines TRBV5-4 with TRBJ2-1; the D is unclear. Looked up from germline, CDR1 is SGHNT and CDR2 is YYREEE (reference sequence). CDR3 size: 11 residues. V was trimmed by 2 bases and J by 10 bases, leaving 7 bases between them. CDR3 residues: CASSFNREQFF. The DNA for the CDR3 is TGTGCCAGCAGCTTTAACCGCGAGCAGTTCTTC.

This clone was found once. The genes are TRBV24-1 and TRBJ1-1; D may be TRBD1 (6 bases). V was cut by 2 bases and J by 8 bases, with 17 bases left in between. CDR1 and CDR2 (germline): KGHDR, SFDVKD. This CDR3 has 15 residues. CDR3 residues: CATSDSLGGSQEAFF. In DNA, the CDR3 is TGTGCCACCAGTGATTCCCTTGGGGGCAGCCAGGAAGCTTTCTTT.

The V and J genes are TRBV6-4 and TRBJ2-2; 10 positions match TRBD2. From germline, CDR1 is MRHNA and CDR2 SNTAGT. The length of the CDR3 is 15 residues. Unmatched junction bases numbered 8, after V lost 9 bases and J lost 4 bases. The CDR3 nucleotides are TGTGCCAGTTCGAGCGGGGGGGAGAGCACCGGGGAGCTGTTTTTT. Translation: CASSSGGESTGELFF.

The chain uses TRBV25-1 and TRBJ1-5; D call uncertain. V lost 3 bases and J lost 4, with 4 bases in between. The CDR3 contains 12 residues. Germline V gene data show CDR1 as MGHDK and CDR2 as SYGVNS. The DNA for the CDR3 is TGTGCCAGCAGTGATAATAATCAGCCCCAGCATTTT. Encoded protein: CASSDNNQPQHF. Supplemented by reference TRBV25-1 and TRBJ1-5, the full variable domain reads EADIYQTPRYLVIGTGKKITLECSQTMGHDKMYWYQQDPGMELHLIHYSYGVNSTEKGDLSSESTVSRIRTEHFPLTLESARPSHTSQYLCASSDNNQPQHFGDGTRLSIL.

This clone appeared a single time. The CDR3 DNA sequence: TGCGCCAGCAGCCAAGATCGGGGGGCGACAGTATACTATGGCTACACCTTC. Its protein product is CASSQDRGATVYYGYTF. This sequence joins TRBV4-3 and TRBJ1-2; D may be TRBD1 (6 bases). Germline CDR1 reads LGHNA; CDR2 reads YSLEER. The CDR3 spans 17 residues. V shed 0 bases and J shed 3 bases, with 17 bases lying between them.

This chain joins TRBV5-8 and TRBJ1-2, with unresolved D. The germline CDR1 and CDR2 sequences are SGHTS and YDEGEE. V was shortened by 5 bases and J by 1 base, with 9 bases between the two germline ends. This CDR3 has 13 amino acids. CDR3: CASRAHLNYGYTF. CDR3 sequence (DNA): TGTGCCAGCAGGGCCCACCTTAACTATGGCTACACCTTC. Full variable domain (missing parts from reference TRBV5-8 and TRBJ1-2): EAGVTQSPTHLIKTRGQQATLRCSPISGHTSVYWYQQALGLGLQFLLWYDEGEERNRGNFPPRFSGRQFPNYSSELNVNALELEDSALYLCASRAHLNYGYTFGSGTRLTVV.

The CDR3 region is CASSSREGGYTF. The DNA of the CDR3 is TGTGCCAGCAGTTCCAGGGAGGGAGGCTACACCTTC. The chain couples TRBV28 to TRBJ1-2; TRBD1 might be the D (5 bases). Germline V CDR1 and CDR2: MDHEN, SYDVKM. Trimming cost V 4 bases and J 8 bases, with 11 bases left between them. The CDR3 spans 12 residues.

V and J are TRBV27 and TRBJ1-4; unclear D gene. The CDR3 is 12 residues long. CDR1 and CDR2 from the germline V gene are MNHEY and SMNVEV (reference sequence). V lost 6 bases to trimming and J lost 7 bases, with 9 bases between them. The CDR3 protein is CASRAFGEKLFF. For the CDR3, the DNA is TGTGCCAGCAGGGCATTCGGTGAAAAACTGTTTTTT. The whole variable domain, filled in from reference TRBV27 and TRBJ1-4, reads EAQVTQNPRYLITVTGKKLTVTCSQNMNHEYMSWYRQDPGLGLRQIYYSMNVEVTDKGDVPEGYKVSRKEKRNFPLILESPSPNQTSLYFCASRAFGEKLFFGSGTQLSVL.

This chain joins TRBV18 and TRBJ1-6; no definite D call. Deletions cut 3 bases from V and 6 bases from J, with 6 bases between. The CDR3 is 13 residues long. The germline V gene has CDR1 KGHSH and CDR2 LQKENI. The DNA for the CDR3 is TGTGCCAGCTCACCGCGGTTTAATTCACCCCTCCACTTT. It is translated as CASSPRFNSPLHF. Supplemented by reference TRBV18 and TRBJ1-6, the full variable domain reads NAGVMQNPRHLVRRRGQEARLRCSPMKGHSHVYWYRQLPEEGLKFMVYLQKENIIDESGMPKERFSAEFPKEGPSILRIQQVVRGDSAAYFCASSPRFNSPLHFGNGTRLTVT.

The V call is TRBV19, the J call TRBJ1-2; D is possibly TRBD1 (5 bases). From germline, CDR1 is LNHDA and CDR2 SQIVND (reference sequence). CDR3 length equals 13 residues. The germline V and J ends were trimmed by 5 bases and 4 bases, with 11 bases remaining between them. CDR3 protein: CASSRDGGYGYTF. CDR3 DNA: TGTGCCAGTAGTCGGGACGGAGGCTATGGCTACACCTTC.

The CDR3 DNA reads TGTGCCAGCAGTGACGACAGACCTCGGAACACTGAAGCTTTCTTT. It specifies CASSDDRPRNTEAFF. The chain combines TRBV6-1 with TRBJ1-1, with a weak D call TRBD1 (5 bases). This CDR3 has 15 amino acids. V shed 3 bases and J shed 1 base, with 12 bases lying between them. Germline loops: CDR1 MNHNS, CDR2 SASEGT.

V is TRBV12-3 or TRBV12-4 and J is TRBJ1-5, with D perhaps matching TRBD1 (6 bases). The germline V and J ends were trimmed by 7 bases and 7 bases, with 14 bases remaining between them. The CDR3 loop spans 13 amino acids. Here the CDR3 reads CASTQGGGQPQHF. CDR3 coding DNA: TGTGCCAGCACCCAGGGAGGGGGGCAGCCCCAGCATTTT.

CDR3 nucleotide sequence: TGTGCCAGCAGCCTAATATTCGGAGGAAGCACTGAAGCTTTCTTT. Encoded protein: CASSLIFGGSTEAFF. The V and J genes are TRBV28 and TRBJ1-1; no definite D call. Between the trimmed V and J ends, which lost 6 bases and 4 bases, there was a span of 18 bases. There are 15 residues in the CDR3. Germline CDR1 MDHEN, CDR2 SYDVKM.

This clone has a single count. The chain links TRBV4-1 to TRBJ1-1, with D unclear. The ends were cut back, 1 base at V and 11 bases at J, with 17 bases in the middle. The CDR3 sequence is 14 residues long. From germline, CDR1 is MGHRA and CDR2 YSYEKL. CDR3 sequence reads: CASSQGLLPREAFF. The CDR3, as DNA: TGCGCCAGCAGCCAAGGCCTCTTGCCGAGGGAGGCTTTCTTT.

The chain is built from TRBV5-6 and TRBJ2-3, with D perhaps given as TRBD1 or TRBD2 (5 bases each). Germline values: CDR1 SGHDT, CDR2 YYEEEE. This CDR3 has 15 residues. V lost 4 bases and J 4 bases, leaving 16 bases between the germline ends. The CDR3 nucleotides are TGTGCCAGCAGCGACCGGGGCAGGGACCCAGATACGCAGTATTTT. Its translation is CASSDRGRDPDTQYF. Full variable domain (missing parts from reference TRBV5-6 and TRBJ2-3): DAGVTQSPTHLIKTRGQQVTLRCSPKSGHDTVSWYQQALGQGPQFIFQYYEEEERQRGNFPDRFSGHQFPNYSSELNVNALLLGDSALYLCASSDRGRDPDTQYFGPGTRLTVL.

J is TRBJ2-2 and V is TRBV7-9, with D hard to call. Trimming took off 3 bases at V and 8 bases at J, with 13 bases between the two ends. This CDR3 comprises 14 residues. Germline values: CDR1 SEHNR, CDR2 FQNEAQ (reference sequence). This chain's CDR3 is CASSFGVATGELFF. The CDR3 DNA is TGTGCCAGCAGCTTCGGAGTGGCGACAGGGGAGCTGTTTTTT.

The chain recombines TRBV18 with TRBJ2-1, with 12 bases matching TRBD2. The CDR3 length is 16 residues. CDR1 and CDR2 from the germline V gene are KGHSH and LQKENI. The junction had 3 bases not matched to a gene; V was cut back by 2 bases and J by 4 bases. The CDR3 DNA reads TGTGCCAGCTCACCAAACCTAGCGGGGGGGTACAATGAGCAGTTCTTC. This encodes CASSPNLAGGYNEQFF.

J is TRBJ1-2 and V is TRBV18; TRBD1 is a possible D gene (5 bases). With 2 bases removed from V and 7 bases from J, the gap between germline ends came to 11 bases. CDR3 size: 13 residues. The germline CDR1 and CDR2 sequences are KGHSH and LQKENI. CDR3 in DNA: TGTGCCAGCTCACCAGCTCAGGGTCTTGGCTACACCTTC. This encodes CASSPAQGLGYTF. Drawing the rest from reference TRBV18 and TRBJ1-2, the complete variable domain is NAGVMQNPRHLVRRRGQEARLRCSPMKGHSHVYWYRQLPEEGLKFMVYLQKENIIDESGMPKERFSAEFPKEGPSILRIQQVVRGDSAAYFCASSPAQGLGYTFGSGTRLTVV.

The V gene is TRBV7-2, the J gene TRBJ1-2; D is unclear. Germline CDR1 is SGHTA and CDR2 is FQGNSA. The V and J ends lost 5 bases and 8 bases respectively, with 18 bases between them. The CDR3 spans 14 residues. The CDR3 coding sequence is TGTGCCAGCAGCCGCGAGGGCCCCACGGGGGGCTACACCTTC. Amino acid sequence: CASSREGPTGGYTF.

This rearrangement joins TRBV18 to TRBJ1-2; 8 bases map to TRBD1. Looked up from germline, CDR1 is KGHSH and CDR2 is LQKENI. After removal of 1 base from V and 7 bases from J, the junction contained 17 bases not matched to a gene. The CDR3 length is 18 residues. The DNA for the CDR3 is TGTGCCAGCTCACCACAAAGGGACAGGTCGGTTATGGCTACTGGCTACACCTTC. Translated: CASSPQRDRSVMATGYTF.

V gene TRBV5-4 combines with J gene TRBJ1-5, with 8 bases aligning to TRBD1. Unmatched junction bases numbered 2, after V lost 4 bases and J lost 2 bases. CDR1 is SGHNT and CDR2 is YYREEE in the germline V gene (reference sequence). The CDR3 runs 14 residues. CDR3 sequence reads: CASSTDRGNQPQHF. DNA for the CDR3: TGTGCCAGCAGCACGGACAGGGGCAATCAGCCCCAGCATTTT.

The gene calls are TRBV9 and TRBJ1-4, with D uncertain. Looked up from germline, CDR1 is SGDLS and CDR2 is YYNGEE. The CDR3 consists of 16 residues. With 0 bases removed from V and 6 bases from J, the gap between germline ends came to 15 bases. CDR3 nucleotides: TGTGCCAGCAGCGTAGCTTCGGGGTCTGTCGATGAAAAACTGTTTTTT. Its translation: CASSVASGSVDEKLFF.

J is TRBJ2-2 and V is TRBV7-3; D is uncertain. Germline V lookup: CDR1 SGHTA, CDR2 FQGTGA. Between the trimmed V and J ends, which lost 5 bases and 5 bases, there was a span of 9 bases. CDR3 length: 13 residues. This chain's CDR3 is CASSGQVTGELFF. The CDR3 region has the DNA TGTGCCAGCAGCGGCCAGGTTACCGGGGAGCTGTTTTTT.

This sequence joins TRBV27 and TRBJ1-1; D uncertain. Germline V gene sequence: CDR1 MNHEY, CDR2 SMNVEV (reference sequence). The CDR3 totals 14 residues. V was cut by 3 bases and J by 1 base, with 9 bases left in between. CDR3 nucleotides: TGTGCCAGCAGTTTGGGGTCACAGAACACTGAAGCTTTCTTT. It yields the protein CASSLGSQNTEAFF.

The CDR3 DNA sequence: TGTGCCAGCAGCCGCCTAGCGGGCAGCACAGATACGCAGTATTTT. This translates into CASSRLAGSTDTQYF. This chain uses TRBV11-1 with TRBJ2-3; 8 bases match TRBD2. Germline V gene sequence: CDR1 SGHAT, CDR2 FQDESV (reference sequence). The trim removed 5 bases at V and 0 bases at J, leaving 4 bases unmatched. This CDR3 is 15 amino acids long.

This sequence joins TRBV6-5 and TRBJ1-1; TRBD1 is a possible D gene (5 bases). This CDR3 spans 14 amino acids. CDR1 MNHEY and CDR2 SVGAGI come from the germline V gene. With 5 bases removed from V and 4 bases from J, the gap between germline ends came to 14 bases. Here the CDR3 reads CASSNQGSGTEAFF. CDR3 nucleotides: TGTGCCAGCAGTAACCAGGGATCGGGCACTGAAGCTTTCTTT.

The chain joins TRBV6-5 to TRBJ1-3; the match to TRBD1 covers 7 bases. The CDR3 is made up of 16 amino acids. The trim removed 4 bases at V and 0 bases at J, leaving 6 bases unmatched. The germline V gene encodes CDR1 MNHEY and CDR2 SVGAGI. DNA of the CDR3: TGTGCCAGCAGTTCCGGGACAGTGGTCTCTGGAAACACCATATATTTT. Its translation is CASSSGTVVSGNTIYF.